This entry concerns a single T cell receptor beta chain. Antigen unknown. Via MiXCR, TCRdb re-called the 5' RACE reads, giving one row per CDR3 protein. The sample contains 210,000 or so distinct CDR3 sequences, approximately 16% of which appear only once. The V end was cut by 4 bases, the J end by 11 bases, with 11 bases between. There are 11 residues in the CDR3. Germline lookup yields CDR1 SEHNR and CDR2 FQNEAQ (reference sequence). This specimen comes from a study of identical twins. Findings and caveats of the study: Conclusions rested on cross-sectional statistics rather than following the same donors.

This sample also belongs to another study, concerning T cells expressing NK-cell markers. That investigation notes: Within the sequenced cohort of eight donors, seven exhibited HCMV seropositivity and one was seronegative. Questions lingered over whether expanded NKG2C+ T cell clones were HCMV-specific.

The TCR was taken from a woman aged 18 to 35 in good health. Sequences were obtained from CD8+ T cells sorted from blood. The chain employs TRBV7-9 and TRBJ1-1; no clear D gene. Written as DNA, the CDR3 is TGTGCCAGCAGCTCCCCCTCTGGCGCTTTCTTT. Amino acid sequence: CASSSPSGAFF.